The 27 T cell receptor beta chains below all came from one sample that was sequenced in a study of T cell changes during pregnancy in multiple sclerosis. TCRdb's copy holds only in-frame clones and misses some; the assay was immunoSEQ multiplex PCR. Of about 24,000 clones in the sample, over 85% were seen once. Material: CD8+ T cells from peripheral blood mononuclear cells, obtained in the third trimester of pregnancy. These TCRs come from a female donor in good health, enrolled as a control in a pregnancy study.

This clone was counted once. The chain carries TRBV7-6 and TRBJ1-5; D is undetermined. V was pared by 5 bases and J by 6 bases, with 11 bases between. This CDR3 comprises 13 residues. The germline CDR1 and CDR2 sequences are SGHVS and FNYEAQ. The CDR3 DNA is TGTGCCAGCAGCCTACAGCACGGTCAGCCCCAGCATTTT. Translating it yields CASSLQHGQPQHF. The whole variable domain, filled in from reference TRBV7-6 and TRBJ1-5, reads GAGVSQSPRYKVTKRGQDVALRCDPISGHVSLYWYRQALGQGPEFLTYFNYEAQQDKSGLPNDRFSAERPEGSISTLTIQRTEQRDSAMYRCASSLQHGQPQHFGDGTRLSIL.

This chain joins TRBV4-1 and TRBJ1-6, with 8 nucleotides matching TRBD1. Germline V gene sequence: CDR1 MGHRA, CDR2 YSYEKL. The CDR3 covers 17 residues. V trimming: 2 bases; J trimming: 9 bases; junction bases outside the gene matches: 12. The CDR3 DNA is TGCGCCAGCAGCCAAAAGATCGACGGACAGGGTATTTCACCCCTCCACTTT. Translating it yields CASSQKIDGQGISPLHF.

J is TRBJ2-1 and V is TRBV6-6, with D possibly being TRBD1 (5 bases). The CDR3 consists of 12 residues. Germline values: CDR1 MNHNY, CDR2 SVGAGI (reference sequence). Trimming shortened V by 10 bases and J by 12 bases, and 19 bases separated the two germline ends. The DNA for the CDR3 is TGTGCCACCTCAGGGTCCCTTCATGGGCAGTTCTTC. It specifies CATSGSLHGQFF.

The V gene is TRBV14, the J gene TRBJ2-1, with D possibly TRBD2 on 6 matching bases. This CDR3 is 15 amino acids long. CDR1 and CDR2 from the germline V gene are SGHDN and FVKESK. V gave up 4 bases and J gave up 3 bases, with 13 bases separating them. As DNA, the CDR3 is TGTGCCAGCAGCCCCCCGGGGGAGCTCTACAATGAGCAGTTCTTC. It encodes CASSPPGELYNEQFF. The variable domain in full, completed from reference TRBV14 and TRBJ2-1, reads EAGVTQFPSHSVIEKGQTVTLRCDPISGHDNLYWYRRVMGKEIKFLLHFVKESKQDESGMPNNRFLAERTGGTYSTLKVQPAELEDSGVYFCASSPPGELYNEQFFGPGTRLTVL.

The genes are TRBV6-1 and TRBJ1-5, with D possibly TRBD1 on 6 matching bases. The CDR3 sequence is 14 residues long. Trimming stripped 6 bases from V and 4 bases from J, with 13 bases between. Germline CDR1 is MNHNS and CDR2 is SASEGT. The CDR3 sequence: CASRLGQLNQPQHF. DNA of the CDR3: TGTGCCAGCAGACTAGGACAGCTAAATCAGCCCCAGCATTTT.

The chain couples TRBV29-1 to TRBJ2-4; the D gene is possibly TRBD2 (7 bases). The V gene's germline CDR1 is SQVTM and CDR2 ANQGSEA. The CDR3 has 12 residues. Trimming stripped 5 bases from V and 8 bases from J, with 13 bases between. In DNA, the CDR3 is TGCAGCGTTTGGGCGGGGGCGGACATTCAGTACTTC. Protein product: CSVWAGADIQYF.

This chain uses TRBV4-2 with TRBJ2-6, with D perhaps TRBD1 (6 bases). Trimming pared 5 bases from V and 4 bases from J, leaving 15 bases between. Germline CDR1 is LGHNA and CDR2 is YNFKEQ. The CDR3 has 16 amino acids. This chain's CDR3 is CASSATPGEGANVLTF. The CDR3 coding sequence is TGTGCCAGCAGCGCGACCCCAGGGGAAGGGGCCAACGTCCTGACTTTC.

The count of this clone is one. The V call is TRBV9, the J call TRBJ1-1; D gene unclear. The CDR3 is made up of 16 amino acids. V lost 3 bases and J 7 bases, leaving 22 bases between the germline ends. The germline V gene has CDR1 SGDLS and CDR2 YYNGEE. The CDR3 nucleotides are TGTGCCAGCAGCGCCGGGTTGTTACCAACTCGCAGTGAAGCTTTCTTT. Translated: CASSAGLLPTRSEAFF.

The chain links TRBV6-1 to TRBJ2-3; a possible D gene is TRBD1 (6 bases). Per the germline V gene, CDR1 is MNHNS and CDR2 is SASEGT. The CDR3 length is 15 residues. V was shortened by 1 base and J by 4 bases, with 12 bases between the two germline ends. This CDR3 is CASSEGFRGSDTQYF. As DNA, the CDR3 is TGTGCCAGCAGTGAAGGTTTCAGGGGTTCAGATACGCAGTATTTT.

J is TRBJ2-1 and V is TRBV6-1; D is possibly TRBD2 (6 bases). The CDR3 is 15 residues long. The germline CDR1 and CDR2 sequences are MNHNS and SASEGT. V lost 2 bases to trimming and J lost 0 bases, with 8 bases between them. This chain's CDR3 is CASSEISGSYNEQFF. CDR3 sequence (DNA): TGTGCCAGCAGTGAAATTAGCGGCTCCTACAATGAGCAGTTCTTC.

The V call is TRBV14, the J call TRBJ2-7, with unresolved D. The CDR3 has 14 amino acids. Germline CDR1 SGHDN, CDR2 FVKESK. V was pared by 4 bases and J by 7 bases, with 17 bases between. The CDR3 DNA reads as TGTGCCAGCAGCCCCTACTCTCCACTACGAGAGCAGTACTTC. This translates into CASSPYSPLREQYF.

The chain joins TRBV27 to TRBJ2-5; TRBD2 matches at 7 bases. Germline-derived CDR1 and CDR2 are MNHEY and SMNVEV (reference sequence). V lost 3 bases to trimming and J lost 5 bases; unmatched junction nucleotides: 6. This CDR3 region has 14 residues. CDR3 nucleotide sequence: TGTGCCAGCAGTTTCGGGAGGCTAGGGGAGACCCAGTACTTC. Its protein product is CASSFGRLGETQYF.

The rearrangement links TRBV6-1 to TRBJ2-7, with TRBD2 matching over 7 bases. The V gene end was trimmed by 2 bases and the J gene end by 3 bases; junction bases not matched to a gene: 10. The CDR3 loop spans 16 amino acids. The germline V gene has CDR1 MNHNS and CDR2 SASEGT. CDR3 nucleotide sequence: TGTGCCAGCAGTGAATGGGATCGCCTAGCGGTCTACGAGCAGTACTTC. It translates to CASSEWDRLAVYEQYF.

The rearrangement uses TRBV11-2 and TRBJ2-5; 8 bases map to TRBD2. The V gene end was trimmed by 6 bases and the J gene end by 2 bases; junction bases not matched to a gene: 11. The germline V gene encodes CDR1 SGHAT and CDR2 FQNNGV. The CDR3 consists of 16 residues. The CDR3 bases are TGTGCCAGCAGTTATCAGCCGGGACTAGATCAAGAGACCCAGTACTTC. Translated, it gives CASSYQPGLDQETQYF.

The chain combines TRBV19 with TRBJ1-5, with 7 bases that match TRBD1. The germline gives CDR1 LNHDA, CDR2 SQIVND (reference sequence). V gave up 10 bases and J gave up 2 bases; unmatched junction bases: 11. The CDR3 covers 15 residues. The CDR3: CATQAGTGGNQPQHF. In nucleotides, the CDR3 is TGTGCCACTCAAGCGGGCACAGGGGGCAATCAGCCCCAGCATTTT.

The chain is built from TRBV30 and TRBJ1-2, with 10 bases lining up with TRBD1. The CDR3 consists of 19 residues. CDR1 GTSNPN and CDR2 SVGIG come from the germline V gene (reference sequence). V lost 0 bases to trimming and J lost 5 bases; unmatched junction nucleotides: 18. The CDR3, as DNA: TGTGCCTGGAGTGTACGGGACCGGGACAGGGGTCGCTCCCGATATGGCTACACCTTC. Translating gives CAWSVRDRDRGRSRYGYTF.

This clone was seen once. The gene calls are TRBV7-9 and TRBJ2-1, with D possibly being TRBD2 (6 bases). V was cut by 6 bases and J by 6 bases, with 15 bases left in between. Germline V gives CDR1 SEHNR, CDR2 FQNEAQ (reference sequence). This CDR3 comprises 14 residues. The CDR3 here is CASRATRNINEQFF. The CDR3 coding sequence is TGTGCCAGCAGGGCGACTAGGAATATCAATGAGCAGTTCTTC.

The rearrangement links TRBV15 to TRBJ2-5, with D possibly TRBD2 on 6 matching bases. There are 12 residues in the CDR3. V dropped 5 bases and J dropped 5 bases, with 9 bases sitting between them. Per the germline V gene, CDR1 is LNHNV and CDR2 is YYDKDF (reference sequence). In DNA form, the CDR3 reads TGTGCCACCAGCCTAGGGAGGGAGACCCAGTACTTC. Its translation is CATSLGRETQYF.

This chain links TRBV19 with TRBJ2-7, with 9 bases matching TRBD1. Germline trimming cut 0 bases from V and 6 bases from J; bases unmatched to any gene: 9. The CDR3 runs 16 residues. From germline, CDR1 is LNHDA and CDR2 SQIVND (reference sequence). CDR3 protein: CASSIDSGTGYTEQYF. The CDR3 coding sequence is TGTGCCAGTAGTATAGACTCCGGGACAGGGTATACCGAGCAGTACTTC.

V gene TRBV7-9 combines with J gene TRBJ1-6; possibly TRBD1 for D (6 bases). The CDR3 covers 14 residues. With 4 bases removed from V and 11 bases from J, the gap between germline ends came to 15 bases. CDR1 and CDR2 (germline): SEHNR, FQNEAQ (reference sequence). The CDR3 DNA reads as TGTGCCAGCAGCTATCCAGGGGTCCCTCCACCCCTCCACTTT. It encodes CASSYPGVPPPLHF.

In this sample, this clone is medium-sized. The rearrangement links TRBV18 to TRBJ2-3; the match to TRBD2 covers 9 bases. With 5 bases clipped from V and 0 bases from J, the junction kept 9 bases outside the gene matches. This CDR3 region has 17 residues. The germline gives CDR1 KGHSH, CDR2 LQKENI. The CDR3 bases are TGTGCCAGCTCATTCTACCATCTAGCGGGAAGCACAGATACGCAGTATTTT. Protein sequence: CASSFYHLAGSTDTQYF.

The rearrangement joins TRBV4-2 to TRBJ2-1, with D possibly being TRBD2 (5 bases). This CDR3 has 15 residues. The germline CDR1 and CDR2 sequences are LGHNA and YNFKEQ. The V and J ends lost 0 bases and 6 bases respectively, with 12 bases between them. This CDR3 is CASSQDRVLVNEQFF. The CDR3 nucleotides are TGTGCCAGCAGCCAAGATCGAGTACTAGTCAATGAGCAGTTCTTC.

This clone was seen a few times. The chain uses TRBV4-2 and TRBJ2-3; possibly TRBD2 for D (5 bases). Germline V gene lookup returns CDR1 LGHNA and CDR2 YNFKEQ. V was trimmed by 4 bases and J by 5 bases, leaving 10 bases between them. This CDR3 comprises 13 residues. The CDR3 spells CASSPRRIDTQYF. CDR3 in DNA: TGTGCCAGCAGCCCAAGGAGGATAGATACGCAGTATTTT.

The chain couples TRBV7-9 to TRBJ2-7, with D unclear. V gave up 3 bases and J gave up 2 bases, with 5 bases separating them. The CDR3 is 12 residues long. Germline V gives CDR1 SEHNR, CDR2 FQNEAQ (reference sequence). DNA of the CDR3: TGTGCCAGCAGCTTCAGTCCCTACGAGCAGTACTTC. Translating it yields CASSFSPYEQYF.

This chain uses TRBV4-1 with TRBJ2-5, with 9 bases aligning to TRBD1. Germline V gene lookup returns CDR1 MGHRA and CDR2 YSYEKL. V gave up 4 bases and J gave up 11 bases; unmatched junction bases: 14. The CDR3 length is 15 residues. The CDR3 DNA reads as TGCGCCAGCAGCCTTGGACAGGGGAAATCGGAAGAGCAGTACTTC. Translated: CASSLGQGKSEEQYF.

The rearrangement links TRBV4-2 to TRBJ2-1; D possibly corresponds to TRBD1 (7 bases). V shed 4 bases and J shed 0 bases, with 13 bases lying between them. In germline, CDR1 is LGHNA, CDR2 YNFKEQ. This CDR3 has 16 residues. The CDR3 protein is CASSPVQGGSYNEQFF. DNA of the CDR3: TGTGCCAGCAGCCCGGTTCAGGGGGGCTCCTACAATGAGCAGTTCTTC.

This clone occurred once. The chain links TRBV27 to TRBJ1-1, with 7 nucleotides matching TRBD1. CDR1 and CDR2 from the germline V gene are MNHEY and SMNVEV (reference sequence). Trimming cost V 4 bases and J 5 bases; bases outside gene matches: 4. This CDR3 comprises 13 residues. The CDR3 here is CASSYDRETEAFF. The DNA for the CDR3 is TGTGCCAGCAGTTACGACAGGGAGACTGAAGCTTTCTTT.